Each of the 7 T cell receptor beta chains below was sequenced from the same sample in a study of vaccination and CD4 T cells after COVID-19. The Oncomine TCR Beta short-read assay was applied to DNA of cultured CD4+ T cells. Using its own MiXCR run on the PCR reads, TCRdb lists one record per CDR3 protein. This table holds over 10,000 distinct CDR3 sequences, less than 45% found once. Treatment: approximately nine-day PBMC culture with coronavirus spike peptide pools or control peptides (ViraFEST assay). Their antigens are not known. Input material: CD4+ T cells from blood, cultured in vitro. All receptors come from a human donor who had recovered from COVID-19.

The chain recombines TRBV24-1 with TRBJ2-5; tentatively, D is TRBD1 (6 bases). From germline, CDR1 is KGHDR and CDR2 SFDVKD. This CDR3 region has 13 residues. V lost 6 bases and J 4 bases, leaving 11 bases between the germline ends. CDR3 protein: CATSRGGGETQYF. In DNA form, the CDR3 reads TGTGCCACCAGTCGAGGGGGTGGAGAGACCCAGTACTTC.

This sequence joins TRBV6-5 and TRBJ2-5; weak D call: TRBD2 (6 bases). The CDR3 runs to 14 residues. Per the germline V gene, CDR1 is MNHEY and CDR2 is SVGAGI. The ends were cut back, 1 base at V and 3 bases at J, with 9 bases in the middle. The CDR3 sequence is CASSYFTGEETQYF. DNA for the CDR3: TGTGCCAGCAGTTACTTCACGGGGGAAGAGACCCAGTACTTC.

This clonotype was counted only a few times. The chain employs TRBV18 and TRBJ1-2; D is perhaps TRBD1 (5 bases). The CDR3 loop spans 15 amino acids. V was clipped by 3 bases and J by 4 bases, with 15 bases between them. From germline, CDR1 is KGHSH and CDR2 LQKENI. The DNA of the CDR3 is TGTGCCAGCTCACCCTCAGCGGGACGGGGCTATGGCTACACCTTC. Translated, it gives CASSPSAGRGYGYTF. Drawing the rest from reference TRBV18 and TRBJ1-2, the complete variable domain is NAGVMQNPRHLVRRRGQEARLRCSPMKGHSHVYWYRQLPEEGLKFMVYLQKENIIDESGMPKERFSAEFPKEGPSILRIQQVVRGDSAAYFCASSPSAGRGYGYTFGSGTRLTVV.

This clonotype was recorded a few times. The chain uses TRBV19 and TRBJ2-5; 9 nucleotides line up with TRBD2. CDR1 is LNHDA, CDR2 SQIVND, per germline (reference sequence). The trim removed 6 bases at V and 5 bases at J, leaving 7 bases unmatched. This CDR3 contains 14 residues. This CDR3 reads CASRDGTSRETQYF. CDR3 nucleotide sequence: TGTGCCAGTAGGGACGGGACTAGCAGGGAGACCCAGTACTTC.

The chain recombines TRBV29-1 with TRBJ1-1; D gene unclear. This CDR3 has 13 amino acids. The V gene lost 7 bases and the J gene lost 3 bases, with 15 bases spanning the gap. Germline assignment: CDR1 SQVTM and CDR2 ANQGSEA. CDR3 nucleotide sequence: TGCAGCGCCGCGAGGAGTCCTGACACTGAAGCTTTCTTT. It translates to CSAARSPDTEAFF.

The chain couples TRBV4-3 to TRBJ2-2; D gene ambiguous. The CDR3 extends over 19 amino acids. V lost 0 bases to trimming and J lost 2 bases, with 19 bases between them. CDR1 is LGHNA and CDR2 is YSLEER in the germline V gene. The CDR3 nucleotides are TGCGCCAGCAGCCAAGAAAGGATAAACGGACGGATAAACACCGGGGAGCTGTTTTTT. Translated, it gives CASSQERINGRINTGELFF.

This clonotype rates as medium-sized. The gene calls are TRBV2 and TRBJ1-6; TRBD1 matches 9 bases. J lost 7 bases, V lost 6 bases, and 4 bases had no gene match. The CDR3 loop spans 14 amino acids. CDR1 is SNHLY and CDR2 is FYNNEI in the germline V gene. This CDR3 is CASRRQGVNSPLHF. For the CDR3, the DNA is TGTGCCAGCAGGAGACAGGGGGTAAATTCACCCCTCCACTTT. The entire variable domain, with the rest obtained from reference TRBV2 and TRBJ1-6, is as follows: EPEVTQTPSHQVTQMGQEVILRCVPISNHLYFYWYRQILGQKVEFLVSFYNNEISEKSEIFDDQFSVERPDGSNFTLKIRSTKLEDSAMYFCASRRQGVNSPLHFGNGTRLTVT.